This T cell receptor (beta chain) was identified during a study of patients and donors after allogeneic stem cell transplantation. V was shortened by 1 base and J by 3 bases, with 9 bases between the two germline ends. The CDR3 runs 14 residues. Germline-derived CDR1 and CDR2 are KGHSH and LQKENI. TCRdb called the RT-PCR reads again in MiXCR, with one record for every CDR3 protein. The sample includes hundreds of thousands of distinct CDR3 sequences, 16% of them seen just once. The chain combines TRBV18 with TRBJ1-2; maybe TRBD1 (5 bases). Material for sequencing was blood, either unsorted or a sorted T cell fraction (not recorded which). The sequence was collected from a human donor who was either an allogeneic HSCT recipient or a stem cell or donor lymphocyte infusion donor (not recorded which). It is not recorded whose cells these are; they may come from a transplant donor. The CDR3 DNA reads TGTGCCAGCTCACCACAAGACAGTCACTATGGCTACACCTTC. Encoded protein: CASSPQDSHYGYTF.